What follows describes a single T cell receptor (beta chain). The antigen is unknown. The data belong to a study of shared clonotypes between healthy human individuals. Study overall: Each donor's CD4 naive and CD4 memory cells filled three plates apiece, CD8 naive two, and CD8 memory one. General study points: Memory subsets generally showed smaller estimated richness than naive subsets did.

All participating donors were Caucasian adults from Nashville, Tennessee. The CDR3 runs 14 residues. CDR1 and CDR2 from the germline V gene are MDHEN and SYDVKM. V was clipped by 6 bases and J by 0 bases, with 10 bases between them. The table came from immunoSEQ multiplex PCR; TCRdb's copy has only in-frame clones and leaves some out. The sample includes around 2.1 million clones, 90% to 96% of them seen just once. The chain joins TRBV28 to TRBJ2-3; D perhaps matches TRBD1 (5 bases). Material: naive CD4+ T cells sorted from blood. Subset in this sample: CD45RA+ positively selected. The sequence derives from a man younger than 35 in good health. The CDR3 here is CASSQGFSTDTQYF. The DNA of the CDR3 is TGTGCCAGCAGCCAGGGATTTAGCACAGATACGCAGTATTTT.